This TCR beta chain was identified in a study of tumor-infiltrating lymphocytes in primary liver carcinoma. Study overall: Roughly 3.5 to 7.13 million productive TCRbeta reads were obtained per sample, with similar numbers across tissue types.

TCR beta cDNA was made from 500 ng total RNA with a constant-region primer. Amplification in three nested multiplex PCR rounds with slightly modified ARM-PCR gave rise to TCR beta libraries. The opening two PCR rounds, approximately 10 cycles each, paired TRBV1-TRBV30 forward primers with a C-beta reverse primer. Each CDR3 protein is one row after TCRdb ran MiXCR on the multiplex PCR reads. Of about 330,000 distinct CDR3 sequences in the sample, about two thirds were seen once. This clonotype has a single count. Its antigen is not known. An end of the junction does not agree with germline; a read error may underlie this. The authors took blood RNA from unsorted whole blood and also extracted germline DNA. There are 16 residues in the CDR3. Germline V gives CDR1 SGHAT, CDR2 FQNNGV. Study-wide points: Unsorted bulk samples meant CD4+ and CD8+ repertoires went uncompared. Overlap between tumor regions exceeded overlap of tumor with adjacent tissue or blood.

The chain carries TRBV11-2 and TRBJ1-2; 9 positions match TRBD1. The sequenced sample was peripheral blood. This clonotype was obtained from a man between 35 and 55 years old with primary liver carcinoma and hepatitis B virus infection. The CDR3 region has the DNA TGTGCCAGCTGCTTAGCGGGGACAGGGCAGACGTTTGGCTACCCCTTC. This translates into CASCLAGTGQTFGYPF.